This T cell receptor beta chain appears in the sequencing data of a study of cytomegalovirus exposure and HLA in healthy donors. Study results and limitations: Specificity of a few CMV-associated chains for CMV antigens was verified in vitro.

Of note for this clone: Its specificity is not known. Distinct nucleotide sequences in the sample also encode this CDR3.

Germline V gene sequence: CDR1 SGHRS, CDR2 YFSETQ. There are 14 residues in the CDR3. The V gene lost 2 bases and the J gene lost 6 bases, with 9 bases spanning the gap. Researchers ran the PCR with 60 Vbeta and 13 Jbeta primers. Measured with immunoSEQ multiplex PCR; TCRdb has only the in-frame clones, and not every one. The sample includes some 140,000 clones, 80% of them seen just once. Sequencing was performed on PBMCs. This TCR derives from a man aged 25-45 years in good health and CMV-seronegative. This chain links TRBV5-1 with TRBJ1-6, with D possibly matching TRBD1 (6 bases). The CDR3 DNA reads as TGCGCCAGCAGCTTAGGACAGAGTAATTCACCCCTCCACTTT. Protein sequence: CASSLGQSNSPLHF.